This T cell receptor beta chain was recorded in a study of cytomegalovirus exposure and HLA in healthy donors. Study-level information: Prior work identified around 120 million unique TCR beta sequences in approximately 200 million T cells.

Both 60 Vbeta primers and 13 Jbeta primers went into the PCR. Some clones are missing from TCRdb's copy, which holds only in-frame ones; the method was immunoSEQ multiplex PCR. The sample lists roughly 100,000 clones, approximately 11% occurring once. Study conclusions and caveats: Listed as cytomegalovirus-associated were roughly 180 TCR beta chains. In a later analysis, HLA-associated TCR beta chains were more clonally expanded than equally common others.

To note about this clone: Antigen unknown.

The CDR3 runs 14 residues. Germline V CDR1 and CDR2: MNHNY, SVGAGI (reference sequence). Unmatched junction bases numbered 5, after V lost 6 bases and J lost 0 bases. The sample consisted of PBMCs. The chain is built from TRBV6-6 and TRBJ2-7; 7 bases align to TRBD2. The TCR originated in a man aged 40-49 years in good health and CMV-seropositive. DNA for the CDR3: TGTGCCAGCAGGATACCTAGCGGCTCCTACGAGCAGTACTTC. Its translation: CASRIPSGSYEQYF.